Described below is a single T cell receptor beta chain sequence and its context. Each donor's status was that of a healthy bone marrow donor. 13 Jbeta primers and 60 Vbeta primers were used for the PCR. Here immunoSEQ multiplex PCR was the method, and the copy in TCRdb shows in-frame clones only, minus some. The sample includes over 150,000 clones, about three quarters seen only once; the top ten take about 1.5%. CDR1 is WNHNN, CDR2 SYGVQD, per germline (reference sequence). This CDR3 is built from 15 residues. J was trimmed by 3 bases and V by 3 bases; bases with no gene match: 4. The data stem from a study of cytomegalovirus exposure and HLA in healthy donors.

V usage is TRBV10-1 and J usage is TRBJ2-3, with 9 bases fitting TRBD2. What was sequenced was PBMCs. The clonotype originates from a young woman in good health and CMV-seropositive. This chain's CDR3 is CASSDFGLATDTQYF. The CDR3 DNA is TGCGCCAGCAGTGACTTCGGACTAGCGACAGATACGCAGTATTTT.